The 27 T cell receptor beta chains below all came from one sample that was sequenced in a study of beta chain features in type 1 diabetes. The study reverse transcribed the entire isolated RNA, so it sequenced expressed TCRB transcripts. Clones were read by immunoSEQ multiplex PCR, and TCRdb kept only the in-frame ones, dropping some. The table includes 850,000 to 900,000 clones, 15% to 20% detected once. The sample comprised naive CD4+ T cells from blood. These receptor sequences come from a woman under 30 in good health.

The V call is TRBV10-3, the J call TRBJ2-3; D ambiguous. The CDR3 spans 13 residues. V dropped 7 bases and J dropped 6 bases, with 14 bases sitting between them. Germline V gene lookup returns CDR1 ENHRY and CDR2 SYGVKD. Here the CDR3 reads CAIKASRADTQYF. CDR3 bases: TGTGCCATCAAAGCTTCCCGCGCGGATACGCAGTATTTT.

This chain links TRBV6-4 with TRBJ1-5; D ambiguous. The germline gives CDR1 MRHNA, CDR2 SNTAGT. Trimming left V 5 bases short and J 2 bases short, with 13 bases between. This CDR3 contains 15 residues. CDR3: CASSSGPTGNQPQHF. The CDR3 coding sequence is TGTGCCAGCAGTTCTGGTCCGACGGGCAATCAGCCCCAGCATTTT.

This clone was seen more than once but under ten times. The gene calls are TRBV6-5 and TRBJ1-1, with no clear D. This CDR3 spans 13 amino acids. Germline V gene lookup returns CDR1 MNHEY and CDR2 SVGAGI. V lost 7 bases and J 4 bases, leaving 13 bases between the germline ends. The CDR3 here is CASTPLSGTEAFF. The CDR3 bases are TGTGCCAGCACACCACTAAGTGGCACTGAAGCTTTCTTT.

V usage is TRBV19 and J usage is TRBJ2-1; 7 bases agree with TRBD2. J was trimmed by 8 bases and V by 10 bases; bases with no gene match: 17. The CDR3 is 15 residues long. Germline-derived CDR1 and CDR2 are LNHDA and SQIVND (reference sequence). The chain's CDR3 is CATQRPGLPPDEQFF. CDR3 nucleotide sequence: TGTGCCACCCAACGACCGGGACTACCTCCCGATGAGCAGTTCTTC.

This rearrangement joins TRBV7-2 to TRBJ1-5; maybe TRBD1 (5 bases). Trimming took off 4 bases at V and 3 bases at J, with 10 bases between the two ends. The CDR3 spans 14 residues. The germline V gene encodes CDR1 SGHTA and CDR2 FQGNSA. CDR3 sequence: CASSSPGVNQPQHF. For the CDR3, the DNA is TGTGCCAGCAGCTCGCCGGGGGTCAATCAGCCCCAGCATTTT.

In DNA form, the CDR3 reads TGTGCCAGCAGTACGGACAGGGGGGGCAATCAGCCCCAGCATTTT. It is translated as CASSTDRGGNQPQHF. The chain employs TRBV6-5 and TRBJ1-5, with 10 bases fitting TRBD1. The CDR3 consists of 15 residues. CDR1 and CDR2 from the germline V gene are MNHEY and SVGAGI. With 5 bases clipped from V and 2 bases from J, the junction kept 3 bases outside the gene matches.

This clone has only a few counts. V gene TRBV7-2 combines with J gene TRBJ2-1; TRBD2 agrees at 11 bases. With V trimmed by 3 bases and J by 7 bases, 5 bases remained unmatched. Per germline, CDR1 SGHTA and CDR2 FQGNSA. This CDR3 is built from 15 residues. The CDR3 region has the DNA TGTGCCAGCAGCTTGGGACTAGCGGAGGGAAATGAGCAGTTCTTC. Its translation is CASSLGLAEGNEQFF.

The chain uses TRBV15 and TRBJ2-7, with a tentative D call TRBD1 (5 bases). The V and J ends lost 6 bases and 0 bases respectively, with 9 bases between them. From germline, CDR1 is LNHNV and CDR2 YYDKDF (reference sequence). The CDR3 consists of 13 residues. CDR3 nucleotides: TGTGCCACCAGTCAGGGTTTCTCCTACGAGCAGTACTTC. Translation: CATSQGFSYEQYF.

This clone has more than one count but fewer than ten. The chain employs TRBV27 and TRBJ2-3; 8 bases align to TRBD1. Germline CDR1 MNHEY, CDR2 SMNVEV (reference sequence). V lost 7 bases, J lost 1 base, and 10 bases stayed unmatched. This CDR3 has 16 amino acids. DNA for the CDR3: TGTGCCAGCACCAATATTCGGACAGGGCGCACAGATACGCAGTATTTT. It encodes CASTNIRTGRTDTQYF.

A few counts support this clone. The chain uses TRBV11-2 and TRBJ1-1; 7 nucleotides align to TRBD1. The CDR3 contains 14 residues. V shed 1 base and J 8 bases; nucleotides not matched to a gene: 7. Germline CDR1 and CDR2: SGHAT and FQNNGV. As DNA, the CDR3 is TGTGCCAGCAGCTTAGTGGTTGGGGGACAGGAAGCTTTCTTT. Translated, it gives CASSLVVGGQEAFF.

The V and J genes are TRBV7-9 and TRBJ2-5, with unresolved D. Trimming took 5 bases from V and 5 from J, leaving 12 bases between them. Germline assignment: CDR1 SEHNR and CDR2 FQNEAQ (reference sequence). This CDR3 has 13 amino acids. CDR3 bases: TGTGCCAGCAGCCCGAACCCGCAGGAGACCCAGTACTTC. It yields the protein CASSPNPQETQYF.

This clone was seen only a few times. The chain is built from TRBV18 and TRBJ1-1; D is unclear. V dropped 6 bases and J dropped 1 base, with 12 bases sitting between them. Germline loops: CDR1 KGHSH, CDR2 LQKENI. This CDR3 is 14 amino acids long. The CDR3 sequence: CASSAFGENTEAFF. DNA of the CDR3: TGTGCCAGCTCCGCTTTCGGGGAGAACACTGAAGCTTTCTTT.

To note about this clone: Different DNA sequences within this sample yield the same CDR3. The DNA for the CDR3 is TGCGCCAGCAGCCAGGGAGGGCGAGAGACCCAGTACTTC. Protein: CASSQGGRETQYF. The chain uses TRBV4-1 and TRBJ2-5; TRBD2 matches 7 bases. V trimming: 3 bases; J trimming: 4 bases; junction bases outside the gene matches: 2. This CDR3 region has 13 residues. Germline V gene data show CDR1 as MGHRA and CDR2 as YSYEKL.

This clone was counted between two and nine times. The chain joins TRBV6-1 to TRBJ1-2; D gene unclear. Germline CDR1 reads MNHNS; CDR2 reads SASEGT. V shed 1 base and J shed 8 bases, with 5 bases lying between them. This CDR3 has 11 amino acids. In DNA, the CDR3 is TGTGCCAGCAGTGAAGGTGTAGGCTACACCTTC. It specifies CASSEGVGYTF.

The sample holds one count of this clone. The chain employs TRBV6-6 and TRBJ1-1; D possibly corresponds to TRBD1 (6 bases). This CDR3 region has 15 residues. Looked up from germline, CDR1 is MNHNY and CDR2 is SVGAGI (reference sequence). Trimming took off 3 bases at V and 4 bases at J, with 15 bases between the two ends. Here the CDR3 reads CASSYNRATGTEAFF. DNA for the CDR3: TGTGCCAGCAGTTATAACAGGGCGACCGGCACTGAAGCTTTCTTT.

CDR3 coding DNA: TGTGCCACCAGCGGTAGCGGGAGGGCCGTCGGCAATGAGCAGTTCTTC. Amino acid sequence: CATSGSGRAVGNEQFF. This chain links TRBV15 with TRBJ2-1, with 11 bases fitting TRBD2. The CDR3 totals 16 residues. The trim removed 5 bases at V and 6 bases at J, leaving 9 bases unmatched. Germline CDR1 is LNHNV and CDR2 is YYDKDF (reference sequence).

This clone came up a few times. The chain links TRBV5-1 to TRBJ2-5; tentative D call: TRBD2 (5 bases). The length of the CDR3 is 15 residues. Between the trimmed V and J ends, which lost 4 bases and 1 base, there was a span of 14 bases. CDR1 SGHRS and CDR2 YFSETQ come from the germline V gene. This chain's CDR3 is CASSMPRGTQETQYF. The CDR3 region has the DNA TGCGCCAGCAGCATGCCACGGGGTACCCAAGAGACCCAGTACTTC.

This clone occurred a few times. CDR3 bases: TGTGCCAGCAGTTATAGTACCGGGATTAGTGAGCAGTTCTTC. The encoded protein is CASSYSTGISEQFF. The V call is TRBV6-1, the J call TRBJ2-1; TRBD2 is a possible D gene (5 bases). CDR3 length: 14 amino acids. CDR1 is MNHNS, CDR2 SASEGT, per germline. The germline V and J ends were trimmed by 5 bases and 9 bases, with 17 bases remaining between them.

This sequence joins TRBV7-3 and TRBJ2-5; D gene ambiguous. V was trimmed by 2 bases and J by 2 bases, leaving 9 bases between them. This CDR3 spans 14 amino acids. Germline CDR1 and CDR2: SGHTA and FQGTGA. CDR3 region: CASSLGLLQETQYF. CDR3 DNA: TGTGCCAGCAGCTTAGGTCTCCTACAAGAGACCCAGTACTTC. The full variable domain, its missing parts supplied by reference TRBV7-3 and TRBJ2-5, is GAGVSQTPSNKVTEKGKYVELRCDPISGHTALYWYRQSLGQGPEFLIYFQGTGAADDSGLPNDRFFAVRPEGSVSTLKIQRTERGDSAVYLCASSLGLLQETQYFGPGTRLLVL.

This clone was seen a few times. The genes are TRBV4-3 and TRBJ2-7; unclear D gene. This CDR3 is built from 17 residues. Trimming left V 0 bases short and J 0 bases short, with 15 bases between. Looked up from germline, CDR1 is LGHNA and CDR2 is YSLEER. The CDR3 loop reads CASSQDFRRTSSYEQYF. The DNA for the CDR3 is TGCGCCAGCAGCCAAGATTTCCGTAGGACGAGCTCCTACGAGCAGTACTTC.

In this sample, this clone turned up a few times. The genes are TRBV6-6 and TRBJ2-7, with TRBD2 matching 9 bases. This CDR3 is 16 amino acids long. Germline assignment: CDR1 MNHNY and CDR2 SVGAGI (reference sequence). Trimming cost V 6 bases and J 3 bases; bases outside gene matches: 12. This chain's CDR3 is CASSRPLSSGNYEQYF. The CDR3 region has the DNA TGTGCCAGCAGCCGACCTCTCTCTAGCGGGAACTACGAGCAGTACTTC.

The rearrangement uses TRBV6-1 and TRBJ2-7; no definite D call. The germline CDR1 and CDR2 sequences are MNHNS and SASEGT. The CDR3 covers 13 residues. V was clipped by 7 bases and J by 3 bases, with 13 bases between them. DNA of the CDR3: TGTGCCAGCAAGCTGGCGATGTTCTACGAGCAGTACTTC. It specifies CASKLAMFYEQYF.

This chain uses TRBV7-8 with TRBJ2-1; D is unresolved. CDR3 length: 14 amino acids. CDR1 and CDR2 (germline): SGHVS, FQNEAQ. Trimming pared 5 bases from V and 8 bases from J, leaving 16 bases between. The CDR3 here is CASSLEGSVDEQFF. The CDR3, as DNA: TGTGCCAGCAGCCTAGAAGGGTCGGTGGATGAGCAGTTCTTC. The entire variable domain, with the rest obtained from reference TRBV7-8 and TRBJ2-1, is as follows: GAGVSQSPRYKVAKRGQDVALRCDPISGHVSLFWYQQALGQGPEFLTYFQNEAQLDKSGLPSDRFFAERPEGSVSTLKIQRTQQEDSAVYLCASSLEGSVDEQFFGPGTRLTVL.

The chain employs TRBV4-2 and TRBJ2-1, with 11 positions matching TRBD2. CDR3 size: 16 residues. Losses at the gene ends were 4 bases for V and 1 base for J; bases not matched to a gene: 3. Looked up from germline, CDR1 is LGHNA and CDR2 is YNFKEQ. CDR3 loop: CASSPRLAGSYNEQFF. CDR3 DNA: TGTGCCAGCAGCCCGAGACTAGCGGGATCCTACAATGAGCAGTTCTTC.

V gene TRBV5-1 combines with J gene TRBJ2-1; the match to TRBD2 covers 10 bases. V lost 0 bases to trimming and J lost 7 bases; unmatched junction nucleotides: 4. Germline CDR1 is SGHRS and CDR2 is YFSETQ. This CDR3 is 15 amino acids long. For the CDR3, the DNA is TGCGCCAGCAGCTTGGGACCTAGCGGGAGTAATGAGCAGTTCTTC. Residues: CASSLGPSGSNEQFF.

The table lists this clone with many counts. The chain couples TRBV14 to TRBJ2-1, with D possibly TRBD2 on 5 matching bases. This CDR3 spans 13 amino acids. V was trimmed by 5 bases and J by 4 bases, leaving 9 bases between them. Germline lookup yields CDR1 SGHDN and CDR2 FVKESK. CDR3 nucleotides: TGTGCCAGCAGCTTGGACTTATACAATGAGCAGTTCTTC. This sequence encodes CASSLDLYNEQFF.

The gene calls are TRBV25-1 and TRBJ2-5; perhaps TRBD2 as D (5 bases). V was pared by 3 bases and J by 5 bases, with 13 bases between. This CDR3 region has 14 residues. From germline, CDR1 is MGHDK and CDR2 SYGVNS. The CDR3 sequence: CASSDFGPGETQYF. The CDR3 DNA is TGTGCCAGCAGTGATTTCGGACCGGGGGAGACCCAGTACTTC.